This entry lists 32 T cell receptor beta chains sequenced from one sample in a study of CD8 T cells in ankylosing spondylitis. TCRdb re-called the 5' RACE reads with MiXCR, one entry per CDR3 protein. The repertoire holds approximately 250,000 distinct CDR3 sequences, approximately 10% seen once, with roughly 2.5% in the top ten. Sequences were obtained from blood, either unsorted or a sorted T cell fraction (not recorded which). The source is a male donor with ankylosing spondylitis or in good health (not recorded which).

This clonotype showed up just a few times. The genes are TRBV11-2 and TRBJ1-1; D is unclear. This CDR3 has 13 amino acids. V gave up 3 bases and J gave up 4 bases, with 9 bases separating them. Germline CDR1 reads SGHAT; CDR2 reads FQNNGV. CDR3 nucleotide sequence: TGTGCCAGCAGCTTTGGGGTGACCACTGAAGCTTTCTTT. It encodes CASSFGVTTEAFF.

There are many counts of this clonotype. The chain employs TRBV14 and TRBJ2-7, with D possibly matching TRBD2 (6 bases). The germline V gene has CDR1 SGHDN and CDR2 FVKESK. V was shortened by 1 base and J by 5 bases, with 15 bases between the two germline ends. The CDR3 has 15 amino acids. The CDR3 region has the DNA TGTGCCAGCAGCCAAGGGCTGGGTCGGGGGAACGAGCAGTACTTC. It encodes CASSQGLGRGNEQYF.

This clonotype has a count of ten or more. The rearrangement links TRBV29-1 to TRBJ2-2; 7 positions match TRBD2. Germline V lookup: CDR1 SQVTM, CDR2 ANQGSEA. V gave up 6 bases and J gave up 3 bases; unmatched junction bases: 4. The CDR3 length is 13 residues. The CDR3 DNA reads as TGCAGCGTGCGGGAGACGGACACCGGGGAGCTGTTTTTT. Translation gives CSVRETDTGELFF.

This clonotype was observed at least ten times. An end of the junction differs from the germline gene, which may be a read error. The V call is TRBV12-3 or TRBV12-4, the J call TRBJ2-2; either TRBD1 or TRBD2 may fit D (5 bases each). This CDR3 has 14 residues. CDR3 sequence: CASSFGTNIGELFF. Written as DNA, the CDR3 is TGTGCCAGCAGTTTCGGGACGAACATCGGGGAGCTGTTTTTT.

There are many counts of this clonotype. The CDR3: CASSAVGGALHF. In DNA, the CDR3 is TGTGCCAGCAGCGCGGTGGGGGGAGCCCTCCACTTT. The chain carries TRBV9 and TRBJ1-6, with D perhaps matching TRBD1 (5 bases). Trimming cost V 3 bases and J 14 bases, with 12 bases left between them. The CDR3 covers 12 residues. Germline assignment: CDR1 SGDLS and CDR2 YYNGEE.

The CDR3 loop reads CATSPSSYNEQFF. The CDR3 DNA follows: TGTGCCACCAGTCCAAGCTCCTACAATGAGCAGTTCTTC. The gene calls are TRBV24-1 and TRBJ2-1; D remains unclear. The CDR3 consists of 13 residues. V was shortened by 6 bases and J by 0 bases, with 5 bases between the two germline ends. Germline V gene sequence: CDR1 KGHDR, CDR2 SFDVKD.

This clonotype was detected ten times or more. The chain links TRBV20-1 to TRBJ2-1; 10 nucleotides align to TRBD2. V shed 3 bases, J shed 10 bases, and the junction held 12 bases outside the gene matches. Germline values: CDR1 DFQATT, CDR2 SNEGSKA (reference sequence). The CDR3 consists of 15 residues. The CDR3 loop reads CSARAGASGRREQFF. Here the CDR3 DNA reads TGCAGTGCTAGGGCTGGGGCTAGCGGGAGAAGGGAGCAGTTCTTC.

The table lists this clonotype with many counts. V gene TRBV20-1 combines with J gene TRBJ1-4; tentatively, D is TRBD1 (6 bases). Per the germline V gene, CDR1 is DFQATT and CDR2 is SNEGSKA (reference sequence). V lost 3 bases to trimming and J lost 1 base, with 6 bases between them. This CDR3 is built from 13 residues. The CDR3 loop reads CSASRGTNEKLFF. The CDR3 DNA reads TGCAGTGCTAGCAGGGGAACTAATGAAAAACTGTTTTTT.

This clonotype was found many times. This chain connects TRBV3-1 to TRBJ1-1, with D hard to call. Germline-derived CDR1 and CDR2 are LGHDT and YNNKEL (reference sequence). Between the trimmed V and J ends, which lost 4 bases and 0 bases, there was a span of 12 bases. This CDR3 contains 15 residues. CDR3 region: CASSPYLTVNTEAFF. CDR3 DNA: TGTGCCAGCAGCCCATACCTAACGGTGAACACTGAAGCTTTCTTT. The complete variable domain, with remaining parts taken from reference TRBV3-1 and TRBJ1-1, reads DTAVSQTPKYLVTQMGNDKSIKCEQNLGHDTMYWYKQDSKKFLKIMFSYNNKELIINETVPNRFSPKSPDKAHLNLHINSLELGDSAVYFCASSPYLTVNTEAFFGQGTRLTVV.

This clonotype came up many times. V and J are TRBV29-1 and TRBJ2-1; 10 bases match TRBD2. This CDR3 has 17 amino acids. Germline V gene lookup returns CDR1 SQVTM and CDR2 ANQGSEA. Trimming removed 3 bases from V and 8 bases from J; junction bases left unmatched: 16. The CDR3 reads CSVDPPSGSPRGHEQFF. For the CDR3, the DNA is TGCAGCGTTGACCCCCCTAGCGGGAGTCCTAGGGGCCATGAGCAGTTCTTC.

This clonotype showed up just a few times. CDR3 DNA: TGTGCCATCAGTGAGAGTACTAGCGGGATAACCCAAACACTCACAGATACGCAGTATTTT. This sequence encodes CAISESTSGITQTLTDTQYF. This chain links TRBV10-3 with TRBJ2-3, with 10 bases lining up with TRBD2. J lost 2 bases, V lost 2 bases, and 16 bases had no gene match. Germline CDR1 reads ENHRY; CDR2 reads SYGVKD. The CDR3 extends over 20 amino acids.

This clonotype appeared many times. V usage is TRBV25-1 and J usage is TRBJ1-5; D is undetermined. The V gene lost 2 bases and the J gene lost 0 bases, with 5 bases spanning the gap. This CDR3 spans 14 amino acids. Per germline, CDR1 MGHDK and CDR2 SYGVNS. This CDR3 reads CASSERNSNQPQHF. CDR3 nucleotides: TGTGCCAGCAGTGAAAGGAATAGCAATCAGCCCCAGCATTTT.

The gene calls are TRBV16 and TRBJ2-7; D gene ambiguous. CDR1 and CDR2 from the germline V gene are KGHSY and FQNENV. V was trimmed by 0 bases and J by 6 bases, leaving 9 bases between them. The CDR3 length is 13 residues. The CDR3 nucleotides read TGTGCCAGCAGCCAATCAGGAGTTACCGAGCAGTACTTC. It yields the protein CASSQSGVTEQYF. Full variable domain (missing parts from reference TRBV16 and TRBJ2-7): GEEVAQTPKHLVRGEGQKAKLYCAPIKGHSYVFWYQQVLKNEFKFLISFQNENVFDETGMPKERFSAKCLPNSPCSLEIQATKLEDSAVYFCASSQSGVTEQYFGPGTRLTVT.

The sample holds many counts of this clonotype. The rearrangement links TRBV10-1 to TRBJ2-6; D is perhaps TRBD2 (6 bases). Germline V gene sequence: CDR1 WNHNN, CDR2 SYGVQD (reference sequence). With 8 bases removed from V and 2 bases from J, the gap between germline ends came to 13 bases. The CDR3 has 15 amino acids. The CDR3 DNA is TGCGCCAGCGTGGGGGGATTAACTGGGGCCAACGTCCTGACTTTC. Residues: CASVGGLTGANVLTF.

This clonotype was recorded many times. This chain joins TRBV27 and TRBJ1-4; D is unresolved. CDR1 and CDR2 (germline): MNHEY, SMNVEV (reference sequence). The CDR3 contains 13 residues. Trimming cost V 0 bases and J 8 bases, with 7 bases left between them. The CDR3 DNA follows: TGTGCCAGCAGTTTATCCGTCGGGGAAAAACTGTTTTTT. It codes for CASSLSVGEKLFF.

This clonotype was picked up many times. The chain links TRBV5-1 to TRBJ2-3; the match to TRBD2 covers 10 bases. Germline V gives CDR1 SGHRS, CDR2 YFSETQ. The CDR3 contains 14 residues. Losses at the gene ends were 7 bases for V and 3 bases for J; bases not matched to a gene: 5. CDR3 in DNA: TGCGCCAGCGCTAGCGGGAGCGTGACAGATACGCAGTATTTT. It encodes CASASGSVTDTQYF. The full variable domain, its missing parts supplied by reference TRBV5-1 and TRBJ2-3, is KAGVTQTPRYLIKTRGQQVTLSCSPISGHRSVSWYQQTPGQGLQFLFEYFSETQRNKGNFPGRFSGRQFSNSRSEMNVSTLELGDSALYLCASASGSVTDTQYFGPGTRLTVL.

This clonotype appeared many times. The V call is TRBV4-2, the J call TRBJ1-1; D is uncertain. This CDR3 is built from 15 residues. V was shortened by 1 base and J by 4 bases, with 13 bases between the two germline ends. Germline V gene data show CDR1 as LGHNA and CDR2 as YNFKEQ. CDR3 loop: CASSQVTGGGTEAFF. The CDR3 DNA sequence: TGTGCCAGCAGCCAAGTTACGGGCGGTGGCACTGAAGCTTTCTTT.

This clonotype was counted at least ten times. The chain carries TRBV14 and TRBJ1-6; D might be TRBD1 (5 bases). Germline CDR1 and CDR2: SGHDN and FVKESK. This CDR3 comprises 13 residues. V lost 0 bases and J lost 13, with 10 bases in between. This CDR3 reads CASSQDKGLPLHF. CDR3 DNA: TGTGCCAGCAGCCAAGACAAGGGACTTCCCCTCCACTTT.

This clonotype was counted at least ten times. The CDR3 DNA is TGCGCCAGCAGCTTACAGGGTGCCACAGATACGCAGTATTTT. As protein: CASSLQGATDTQYF. V and J are TRBV4-1 and TRBJ2-3; possible D gene TRBD1, 6 bases. This CDR3 contains 14 residues. V gave up 5 bases and J gave up 2 bases, with 11 bases separating them. Germline V CDR1 and CDR2: MGHRA, YSYEKL.

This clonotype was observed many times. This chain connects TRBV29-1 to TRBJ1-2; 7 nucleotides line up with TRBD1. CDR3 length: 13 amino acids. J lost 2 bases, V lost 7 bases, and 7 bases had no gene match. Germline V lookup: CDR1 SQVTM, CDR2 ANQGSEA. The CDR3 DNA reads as TGCAGCGCTTCACCGGGACAGAACTATGGCTACACCTTC. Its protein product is CSASPGQNYGYTF.

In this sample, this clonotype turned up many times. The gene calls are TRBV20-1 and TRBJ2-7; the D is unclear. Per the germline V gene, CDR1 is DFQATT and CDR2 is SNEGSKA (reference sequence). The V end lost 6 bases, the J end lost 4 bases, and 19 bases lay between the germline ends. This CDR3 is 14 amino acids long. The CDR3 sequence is CSASRTDFGYEQYF. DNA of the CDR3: TGCAGTGCAAGCCGGACCGACTTTGGGTACGAGCAGTACTTC.

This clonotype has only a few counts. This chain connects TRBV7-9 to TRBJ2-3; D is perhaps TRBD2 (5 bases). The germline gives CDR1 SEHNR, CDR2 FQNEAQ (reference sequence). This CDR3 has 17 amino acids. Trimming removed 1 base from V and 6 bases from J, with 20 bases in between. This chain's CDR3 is CASSLGRGAFLGDTQYF. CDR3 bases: TGTGCCAGCAGCTTAGGTCGGGGAGCGTTCTTAGGGGATACGCAGTATTTT.

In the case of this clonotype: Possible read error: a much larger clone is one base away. For the CDR3, the DNA is TGTGCCAGCAGTGAGCCTCAGGTGACCAACACTGAAGCTTTCTTT. Its protein is CASSEPQVTNTEAFF. J is TRBJ1-1 and V is TRBV6-1; D is uncertain. V lost 3 bases and J 2 bases, leaving 13 bases between the germline ends. The CDR3 spans 15 residues. Germline CDR1 is MNHNS and CDR2 is SASEGT.

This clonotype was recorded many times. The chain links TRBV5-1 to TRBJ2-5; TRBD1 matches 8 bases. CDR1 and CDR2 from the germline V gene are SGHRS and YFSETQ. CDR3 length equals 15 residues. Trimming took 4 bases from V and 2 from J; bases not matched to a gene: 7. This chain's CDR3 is CASSQTGEGQETQYF. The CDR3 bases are TGCGCCAGCAGCCAGACAGGGGAAGGACAAGAGACCCAGTACTTC.

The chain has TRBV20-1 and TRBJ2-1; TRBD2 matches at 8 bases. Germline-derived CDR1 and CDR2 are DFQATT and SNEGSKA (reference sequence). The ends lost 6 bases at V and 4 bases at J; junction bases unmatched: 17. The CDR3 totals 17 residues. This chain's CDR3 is CSAPRRPGTRTYNEQFF. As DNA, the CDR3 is TGCAGTGCCCCGCGGAGACCCGGGACTAGAACGTACAATGAGCAGTTCTTC.

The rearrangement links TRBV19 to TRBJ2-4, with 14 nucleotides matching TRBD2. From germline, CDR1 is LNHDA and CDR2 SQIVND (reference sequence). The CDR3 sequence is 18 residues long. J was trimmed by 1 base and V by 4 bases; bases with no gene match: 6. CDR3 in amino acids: CASSRGTSGRGAKNIQYF. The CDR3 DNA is TGTGCCAGTAGTAGGGGGACTAGCGGGAGAGGGGCCAAAAACATTCAGTACTTC.

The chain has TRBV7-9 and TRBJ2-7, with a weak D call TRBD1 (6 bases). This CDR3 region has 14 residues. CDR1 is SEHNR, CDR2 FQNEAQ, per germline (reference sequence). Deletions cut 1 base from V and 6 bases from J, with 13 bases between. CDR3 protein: CASSLEQGGSEQYF. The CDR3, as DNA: TGTGCCAGCAGCTTAGAACAGGGTGGCAGCGAGCAGTACTTC.

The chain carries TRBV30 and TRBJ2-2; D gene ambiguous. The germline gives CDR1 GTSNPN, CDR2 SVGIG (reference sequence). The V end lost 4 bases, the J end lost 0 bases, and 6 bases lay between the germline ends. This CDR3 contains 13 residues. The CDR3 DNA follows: TGTGCCTGGACAAGGCCGAACACCGGGGAGCTGTTTTTT. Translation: CAWTRPNTGELFF.

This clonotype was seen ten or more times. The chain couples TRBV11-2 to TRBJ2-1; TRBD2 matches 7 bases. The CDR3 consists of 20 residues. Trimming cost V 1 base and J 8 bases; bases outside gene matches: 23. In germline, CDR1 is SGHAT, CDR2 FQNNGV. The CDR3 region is CASSLGSSLGGSPRGHEQFF. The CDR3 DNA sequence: TGTGCCAGCAGCTTAGGTAGCTCCCTGGGAGGGTCCCCACGCGGGCATGAGCAGTTCTTC.

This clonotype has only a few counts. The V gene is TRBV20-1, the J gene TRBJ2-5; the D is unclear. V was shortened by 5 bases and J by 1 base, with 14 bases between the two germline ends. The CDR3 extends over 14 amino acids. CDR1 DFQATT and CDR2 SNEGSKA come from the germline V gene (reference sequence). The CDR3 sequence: CSASPVGRQETQYF. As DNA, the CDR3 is TGCAGTGCTTCCCCGGTAGGGCGCCAAGAGACCCAGTACTTC.

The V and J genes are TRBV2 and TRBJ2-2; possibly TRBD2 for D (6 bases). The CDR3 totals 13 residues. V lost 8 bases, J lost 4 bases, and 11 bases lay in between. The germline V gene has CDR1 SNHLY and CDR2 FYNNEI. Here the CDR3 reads CASAWRATGELFF. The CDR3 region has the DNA TGTGCCAGCGCTTGGAGGGCCACCGGGGAGCTGTTTTTT.

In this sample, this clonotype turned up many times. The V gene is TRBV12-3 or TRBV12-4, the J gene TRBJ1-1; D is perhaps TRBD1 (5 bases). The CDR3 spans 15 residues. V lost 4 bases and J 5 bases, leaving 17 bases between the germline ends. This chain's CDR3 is CASSSSGDGGTEAFF. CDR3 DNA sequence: TGTGCCAGCAGTTCCAGTGGGGACGGGGGGACTGAAGCTTTCTTT.